The rows below give T cell receptor beta chains drawn from one sample of a study of T cells after yellow fever vaccination. TCRdb redid the calling of the 5' RACE reads with MiXCR, one entry per CDR3 protein. Here the sample spans about 350,000 distinct CDR3 sequences, over 3.5% being singletons. The material was PBMCs, obtained 5 days after the yellow fever booster vaccination. The origin of the receptors is a man between 18 and 29 years old who received the YFV17D yellow fever vaccine. Both conserved end residues are part of each CDR3. D genes are given only for firm matches. Some rows have no size entry. The others give once, few or many, or a class for an expanded clone.

clone_size: many
d_call: NA
j_call: TRBJ2-7
v_call: TRBV10-3
cdr3_nt: TGTGCCATCAGTGAGTCGCAGGGGGGGAGCTCCTACGAGCAGTACTTC
cdr3_aa: CAISESQGGSSYEQYF

clone_size: many
d_call: NA
j_call: TRBJ2-5
v_call: TRBV4-2
cdr3_nt: TGTGCCAGCAGCCAGAGGGCGGGGCCAGAGACCCAGTACTTC
cdr3_aa: CASSQRAGPETQYF

clone_size: NA
d_call: NA
j_call: TRBJ1-3
v_call: TRBV7-2
cdr3_nt: TGTGCCAGCAGCTTAGAAGTCTCTGGAAACACCATATATTTT
cdr3_aa: CASSLEVSGNTIYF

clone_size: NA
d_call: NA
j_call: TRBJ2-3
v_call: TRBV4-3
cdr3_nt: TGCGCCAGCAGCCAAGATGTGTGGGCAGATACGCAGTATTTT
cdr3_aa: CASSQDVWADTQYF

clone_size: many
d_call: NA
j_call: TRBJ2-4
v_call: TRBV20-1
cdr3_nt: TGCAGTGCTAGCAGGGGTCTAGCCAAAAACATTCAGTACTTC
cdr3_aa: CSASRGLAKNIQYF

clone_size: few
d_call: NA
j_call: TRBJ1-2
v_call: TRBV5-1
cdr3_nt: TGCGCCAGCAGCTTGGAGTGGGGTGACCCGGGGGGCTACACCTTC
cdr3_aa: CASSLEWGDPGGYTF

clone_size: NA
d_call: NA
j_call: TRBJ2-5
v_call: TRBV7-2
cdr3_nt: TGTGCCAGCAGCTTATGGGGGTTTCAGGAGACCCAGTACTTC
cdr3_aa: CASSLWGFQETQYF

clone_size: NA
d_call: TRBD1
j_call: TRBJ1-4
v_call: TRBV20-1
cdr3_nt: TGCAGTGCTAGAGGACAGGGAGATTCAACTAATGAAAAACTGTTTTTT
cdr3_aa: CSARGQGDSTNEKLFF

clone_size: many
d_call: TRBD2
j_call: TRBJ2-2
v_call: TRBV20-1
cdr3_nt: TGCAGTGCTGAGCGGGGGACCTACACCGGGGAGCTGTTTTTT
cdr3_aa: CSAERGTYTGELFF

clone_size: NA
d_call: TRBD1
j_call: TRBJ2-3
v_call: TRBV7-9
cdr3_nt: TGTGCGAGCCGGGACAGGGGGCGCGGAGGGACAGATACGCAGTATTTT
cdr3_aa: CASRDRGRGGTDTQYF

clone_size: few
d_call: NA
j_call: TRBJ2-1
v_call: TRBV5-1
cdr3_nt: TGCGCCAGCTCGACTGACTACAATGAGCAGTTCTTC
cdr3_aa: CASSTDYNEQFF

clone_size: many
d_call: NA
j_call: TRBJ2-5
v_call: TRBV28
cdr3_nt: TGTGCCAGCAGTTCCACAGGGGGGGGGCAGTACCAAGAGACCCAGTACTTC
cdr3_aa: CASSSTGGGQYQETQYF

clone_size: few
d_call: NA
j_call: TRBJ2-5
v_call: TRBV15
cdr3_nt: TGTGCCACCAGCAGAGATGCGGAGACCCAGTACTTC
cdr3_aa: CATSRDAETQYF

clone_size: few
d_call: NA
j_call: TRBJ1-6
v_call: TRBV19
cdr3_nt: TGTGCCAGTAGTGATCGAATCTCCTATAATTCACCCCTCCACTTT
cdr3_aa: CASSDRISYNSPLHF

clone_size: NA
d_call: NA
j_call: TRBJ1-4
v_call: TRBV12-3/TRBV12-4
cdr3_nt: TGTGCCAGCAGCTGGCGGGACCCGGGGGGGGAAAAACTGTTTTTT
cdr3_aa: CASSWRDPGGEKLFF

clone_size: NA
d_call: NA
j_call: TRBJ1-1
v_call: TRBV21-1
cdr3_nt: TGTGCCAGCAGCAAATTCGGCAGGCCCATGAACACTGAAGCTTTCTTT
cdr3_aa: CASSKFGRPMNTEAFF

clone_size: NA
d_call: NA
j_call: TRBJ1-2
v_call: TRBV10-3
cdr3_nt: TGTGCCATCAGGAGGACAGTGGATGGCTACACCTTC
cdr3_aa: CAIRRTVDGYTF

clone_size: many
d_call: NA
j_call: TRBJ2-3
v_call: TRBV6-5
cdr3_nt: TGTGCCAGCAGTTACTCCGCTAGCCTGGGGCCAGATACGCAGTATTTT
cdr3_aa: CASSYSASLGPDTQYF

clone_size: few
d_call: NA
j_call: TRBJ1-5
v_call: TRBV7-2
cdr3_nt: TGTGCCAGCAGCTTAGCGTTAATGTGGAATCAGCCCCAGCATTTT
cdr3_aa: CASSLALMWNQPQHF

clone_size: few
d_call: TRBD1
j_call: TRBJ2-2
v_call: TRBV20-1
cdr3_nt: TGCAGTGCTGCACGATGGACAGGGTACACCGGGGAGCTGTTTTTT
cdr3_aa: CSAARWTGYTGELFF

clone_size: many
d_call: TRBD2
j_call: TRBJ2-1
v_call: TRBV24-1
cdr3_nt: TGTGCCACCAGTGATTTGACTAGCGGACTCTACAATGAGCAGTTCTTC
cdr3_aa: CATSDLTSGLYNEQFF

clone_size: many
d_call: NA
j_call: TRBJ1-6
v_call: TRBV5-5
cdr3_nt: TGTGCCAGCACCAACTATAATTCACCCCTCCACTTT
cdr3_aa: CASTNYNSPLHF

clone_size: NA
d_call: TRBD1
j_call: TRBJ2-2
v_call: TRBV24-1
cdr3_nt: TGTGCCACGAGGCCCGACGGGGACAGTAGCGGGGAGCTGTTTTTT
cdr3_aa: CATRPDGDSSGELFF

clone_size: many
d_call: NA
j_call: TRBJ1-2
v_call: TRBV18
cdr3_nt: TGTGCCAGCTCACCATCTGCGGGGGAGAGTGGCTACACCTTC
cdr3_aa: CASSPSAGESGYTF

clone_size: NA
d_call: NA
j_call: TRBJ2-3
v_call: TRBV12-3/TRBV12-4
cdr3_nt: TGTGCCAGCAGTTATGGGAACAGGGATCTCTTAATCGCGGATACGCAGTATTTT
cdr3_aa: CASSYGNRDLLIADTQYF

clone_size: NA
d_call: TRBD1
j_call: TRBJ2-4
v_call: TRBV2
cdr3_nt: TGTGCCAGCAGTGCTCGGGACAGGGAAGGAGCCAAAAACATTCAGTACTTC
cdr3_aa: CASSARDREGAKNIQYF

clone_size: NA
d_call: NA
j_call: TRBJ1-1
v_call: TRBV6-2/TRBV6-3
cdr3_nt: TGTGCCAGCAGTTACGGAGGGACCGCGAACACTGAAGCTTTCTTT
cdr3_aa: CASSYGGTANTEAFF

clone_size: NA
d_call: NA
j_call: TRBJ2-5
v_call: TRBV29-1
cdr3_nt: TGCAGCGTTGATCAAGAGACCCAGTACTTC
cdr3_aa: CSVDQETQYF

clone_size: few
d_call: NA
j_call: TRBJ1-1
v_call: TRBV6-2/TRBV6-3
cdr3_nt: TGTGCCAGCAGTTACGTAGCAACCACTGAAGCTTTCTTT
cdr3_aa: CASSYVATTEAFF

clone_size: few
d_call: TRBD1
j_call: TRBJ2-1
v_call: TRBV4-1
cdr3_nt: TGCGCCAGCAGCCCGCGGGCACAGGGGGGAGTCTACAATGAGCAGTTCTTC
cdr3_aa: CASSPRAQGGVYNEQFF

clone_size: NA
d_call: NA
j_call: TRBJ2-5
v_call: TRBV7-2
cdr3_nt: TGTGCCAGCAGCTTGTTGCTTGACCCCACCTTC
cdr3_aa: CASSLLLDPTF

clone_size: NA
d_call: TRBD1
j_call: TRBJ1-4
v_call: TRBV5-1
cdr3_nt: TGCGCCAGCAGCCCGTGGACAGGGGGCGTTGAAAAACTGTTTTTT
cdr3_aa: CASSPWTGGVEKLFF

clone_size: many
d_call: NA
j_call: TRBJ2-5
v_call: TRBV4-1
cdr3_nt: TGCGCCAGCAGCCCCCCGCTTTCAGAGACCCAGTACTTC
cdr3_aa: CASSPPLSETQYF

clone_size: NA
d_call: TRBD1
j_call: TRBJ1-6
v_call: TRBV4-3
cdr3_nt: TGCGCCAGCAGCGAAGGTTGGACAGGGTGGTTTAATTCACCCCTCCACTTT
cdr3_aa: CASSEGWTGWFNSPLHF

clone_size: few
d_call: NA
j_call: TRBJ2-7
v_call: TRBV20-1
cdr3_nt: TGCAGTGCTAAGGGGGTTTACTACGAGCAGTACTTC
cdr3_aa: CSAKGVYYEQYF

clone_size: NA
d_call: NA
j_call: TRBJ2-5
v_call: TRBV20-1
cdr3_nt: TGCAGTGCTTCCCGGGACGGTCAAGAGACCCAGTACTTC
cdr3_aa: CSASRDGQETQYF

clone_size: NA
d_call: TRBD1
j_call: TRBJ2-3
v_call: TRBV10-1
cdr3_nt: TGCGCCAGCAGCACCGACAGGGCGCTATACACAGATACGCAGTATTTT
cdr3_aa: CASSTDRALYTDTQYF

clone_size: many
d_call: TRBD1
j_call: TRBJ2-2
v_call: TRBV19
cdr3_nt: TGTGCCAGTCATGACGACAGGGGAGGCACCGGGGAGCTGTTTTTT
cdr3_aa: CASHDDRGGTGELFF

clone_size: NA
d_call: TRBD2
j_call: TRBJ2-1
v_call: TRBV7-2
cdr3_nt: TGTGCCAGCAGCTCGATCCTAGCGGGGAGCTCCTACAATGAGCAGTTCTTC
cdr3_aa: CASSSILAGSSYNEQFF

clone_size: many
d_call: TRBD1
j_call: TRBJ1-1
v_call: TRBV5-4
cdr3_nt: TGTGCCAGCTTGGGACAGGCGAACACTGAAGCTTTCTTT
cdr3_aa: CASLGQANTEAFF

clone_size: few
d_call: NA
j_call: TRBJ2-3
v_call: TRBV7-3
cdr3_nt: TGTGCCAGCAGCTTTTGGGCCGGGGGCACAGATACGCAGTATTTT
cdr3_aa: CASSFWAGGTDTQYF

clone_size: NA
d_call: TRBD1
j_call: TRBJ2-7
v_call: TRBV27
cdr3_nt: TGTGCCAGCGCCCGTTTGGGGACAGGGACCGAGCAGTACTTC
cdr3_aa: CASARLGTGTEQYF

clone_size: few
d_call: NA
j_call: TRBJ2-5
v_call: TRBV24-1
cdr3_nt: TGTGCCACCAGTGATTTGAGTCCCTGGACTTCGGTAGAGACCCAGTACTTC
cdr3_aa: CATSDLSPWTSVETQYF

clone_size: few
d_call: NA
j_call: TRBJ1-1
v_call: TRBV7-4
cdr3_nt: TGTGCCAGCAGCTCTCATTGGACGGGGAACACTGAAGCTTTCTTT
cdr3_aa: CASSSHWTGNTEAFF

clone_size: NA
d_call: NA
j_call: TRBJ2-7
v_call: TRBV28
cdr3_nt: TGTGCCAGCAGTCCTCGGAGGGGACCCTATCTTTACGAGCAGTACTTC
cdr3_aa: CASSPRRGPYLYEQYF

clone_size: NA
d_call: NA
j_call: TRBJ1-2
v_call: TRBV24-1
cdr3_nt: TGTGCCACCAGTGATCTCGACATAAACTATGGCTACACCTTC
cdr3_aa: CATSDLDINYGYTF

clone_size: NA
d_call: NA
j_call: TRBJ1-1
v_call: TRBV12-5
cdr3_nt: TGTGCTAGTGGTCCCGGGGGGGGCTACACTGAAGCTTTCTTT
cdr3_aa: CASGPGGGYTEAFF

clone_size: few
d_call: NA
j_call: TRBJ2-3
v_call: TRBV20-1
cdr3_nt: TGCAGTGCTAGAGGAGGGGGAAGAGATACGCAGTATTTT
cdr3_aa: CSARGGGRDTQYF

clone_size: few
d_call: NA
j_call: TRBJ1-5
v_call: TRBV7-9
cdr3_nt: TGTGAATGGCCGGGGTACAATCAGCCCCAGCATTTT
cdr3_aa: CEWPGYNQPQHF

clone_size: few
d_call: NA
j_call: TRBJ2-5
v_call: TRBV29-1
cdr3_nt: TGCAGCGTTGTTCCGGGAAGGGAGACCCAGTACTTC
cdr3_aa: CSVVPGRETQYF

clone_size: few
d_call: NA
j_call: TRBJ2-1
v_call: TRBV12-3/TRBV12-4
cdr3_nt: TGTGCCAGCAGGACCTGGGGCGTTTACAATGAGCAGTTCTTC
cdr3_aa: CASRTWGVYNEQFF

clone_size: NA
d_call: TRBD1
j_call: TRBJ1-1
v_call: TRBV3-1
cdr3_nt: TGTGCCAGCAGCCGCAGGGGGGGTATGACTGAAGCTTTCTTT
cdr3_aa: CASSRRGGMTEAFF

clone_size: few
d_call: NA
j_call: TRBJ2-3
v_call: TRBV20-1
cdr3_nt: TGCAGTGCTAGCTCGGATACGCAGTATTTT
cdr3_aa: CSASSDTQYF

clone_size: NA
d_call: NA
j_call: TRBJ1-4
v_call: TRBV28
cdr3_nt: TGTGCCAGCAGTGCCCCGGGACTCTTGGCAACTAATGAAAAACTGTTTTTT
cdr3_aa: CASSAPGLLATNEKLFF

clone_size: few
d_call: NA
j_call: TRBJ1-1
v_call: TRBV12-3/TRBV12-4
cdr3_nt: TGTGCCAGCAGTTCCGCGGATGTAGGTAACACTGAAGCTTTCTTT
cdr3_aa: CASSSADVGNTEAFF

clone_size: many
d_call: TRBD2
j_call: TRBJ2-1
v_call: TRBV5-1
cdr3_nt: TGCGCCAGCAGCTTGGACCTAGCGGGGTTCAATGAGCAGTTCTTC
cdr3_aa: CASSLDLAGFNEQFF

clone_size: many
d_call: NA
j_call: TRBJ2-7
v_call: TRBV6-2/TRBV6-3
cdr3_nt: TGTGCCAGCACCCGGTCGGACTACGAGCAGTACTTC
cdr3_aa: CASTRSDYEQYF

clone_size: many
d_call: NA
j_call: TRBJ1-1
v_call: TRBV9
cdr3_nt: TGTGCCAGCAGCGTAGTTGAGGGTGGGTATACTGAAGCTTTCTTT
cdr3_aa: CASSVVEGGYTEAFF

clone_size: many
d_call: NA
j_call: TRBJ2-4
v_call: TRBV3-1
cdr3_nt: TGTGCCAGCAGTCAAACGGGTATTTTAGCCAAAAACATTCAGTACTTC
cdr3_aa: CASSQTGILAKNIQYF